This T cell receptor (beta chain) is from a study of OX40 agonist ivuxolimab in advanced cancers. About the research overall: The dose of intravenous ivuxolimab that patients received every 2 weeks ranged from 0.01 to 10 mg/kg.

With baseline, cycle 4 day 1, and cycle 7 day 1 as timepoints, blood was sampled. Profiled with immunoSEQ multiplex PCR; TCRdb holds only in-frame clones, not every one. This sample carries 100,000 or so clones, 90% to 96% of them seen once, and the ten largest clones take about 2%. Trimming stripped 5 bases from V and 2 bases from J, with 9 bases between. The CDR3 is made up of 14 amino acids. Germline V lookup: CDR1 MNHEY, CDR2 SMNVEV (reference sequence). The V call is TRBV27, the J call TRBJ1-4; D is unresolved. The source is an adult with an advanced solid tumor such as melanoma, head and neck, liver or kidney cancer. Sequencing was performed on CD4+ or CD8+ T cells sorted from blood, taken in a trial of the OX40 agonist ivuxolimab. Written as DNA, the CDR3 is TGTGCCAGCAGTCCGGGGTGGACTAATGAAAAACTGTTTTTT. Its translation: CASSPGWTNEKLFF.